The rows below give T cell receptor beta chains drawn from one sample of a study of molecular identifiers for immune sequencing clone quantification. TCRdb redid the calling of the PCR reads with MiXCR, one entry per CDR3 protein. Of about 97,000 distinct CDR3 sequences listed, roughly a quarter were seen once; the top ten hold under 1%. Sample: naive CD8+ T cells from blood, with Jurkat cell RNA spiked in. The receptors stem from a human donor in good health. Some libraries in this study had Jurkat cell RNA spiked in. CDR3s include the opening cysteine and the closing phenylalanine or tryptophan. A D gene is named only where the DNA matches it firmly. Expanded clones get a size class; other rows say once, few or many, or leave the size out.

D gene: NA; J gene: TRBJ2-7; V gene: TRBV29-1; clone size: many; CDR3 protein: CSVAANEQYF; CDR3 DNA: TGCAGCGTGGCTGCCAACGAGCAGTACTTC
D gene: NA; J gene: TRBJ2-5; V gene: TRBV4-1; clone size: NA; CDR3 protein: CASSPRQAQETQYF; CDR3 DNA: TGCGCCAGCAGCCCACGACAGGCCCAAGAGACCCAGTACTTC
D gene: TRBD1; J gene: TRBJ2-5; V gene: TRBV27; clone size: many; CDR3 protein: CASSFLGQGSETQYF; CDR3 DNA: TGTGCCAGCAGCTTTCTGGGACAGGGATCAGAGACCCAGTACTTC
D gene: TRBD1; J gene: TRBJ2-1; V gene: TRBV4-3; clone size: few; CDR3 protein: CASSPLSDRGYNEQFF; CDR3 DNA: TGCGCCAGCAGCCCCCTCAGTGACAGGGGCTACAATGAGCAGTTCTTC
D gene: NA; J gene: TRBJ2-7; V gene: TRBV4-3; clone size: many; CDR3 protein: CASAEDSSYEQYF; CDR3 DNA: TGCGCCAGCGCGGAGGACAGCTCCTACGAGCAGTACTTC
D gene: NA; J gene: TRBJ2-5; V gene: TRBV14; clone size: many; CDR3 protein: CASSQDAHRQGLMKETQYF; CDR3 DNA: TGTGCCAGCAGCCAAGATGCCCATCGGCAGGGGTTAATGAAGGAGACCCAGTACTTC
D gene: TRBD1; J gene: TRBJ1-2; V gene: TRBV4-3; clone size: many; CDR3 protein: CASSLTGVNYGYTF; CDR3 DNA: TGCGCCAGCAGCCTGACAGGGGTCAACTATGGCTACACCTTC
D gene: TRBD1; J gene: TRBJ2-7; V gene: TRBV11-2; clone size: many; CDR3 protein: CASSLGTGPSYEQYF; CDR3 DNA: TGTGCCAGCAGCCTTGGGACAGGGCCCTCCTACGAGCAGTACTTC
D gene: NA; J gene: TRBJ2-1; V gene: TRBV12-5; clone size: NA; CDR3 protein: CASGLEFGYNERFF; CDR3 DNA: TGTGCTAGTGGTTTGGAGTTCGGTTACAATGAGCGGTTCTTC
D gene: TRBD2; J gene: TRBJ2-1; V gene: TRBV11-2; clone size: many; CDR3 protein: CASSLPLAGEGEQFF; CDR3 DNA: TGTGCCAGCAGCCTACCCCTAGCGGGAGAGGGTGAGCAGTTCTTC
D gene: NA; J gene: TRBJ1-2; V gene: TRBV7-2; clone size: NA; CDR3 protein: CASSLVLRGSDGYTF; CDR3 DNA: TGTGCCAGCAGCTTAGTTTTGAGGGGTAGTGATGGCTACACCTTC